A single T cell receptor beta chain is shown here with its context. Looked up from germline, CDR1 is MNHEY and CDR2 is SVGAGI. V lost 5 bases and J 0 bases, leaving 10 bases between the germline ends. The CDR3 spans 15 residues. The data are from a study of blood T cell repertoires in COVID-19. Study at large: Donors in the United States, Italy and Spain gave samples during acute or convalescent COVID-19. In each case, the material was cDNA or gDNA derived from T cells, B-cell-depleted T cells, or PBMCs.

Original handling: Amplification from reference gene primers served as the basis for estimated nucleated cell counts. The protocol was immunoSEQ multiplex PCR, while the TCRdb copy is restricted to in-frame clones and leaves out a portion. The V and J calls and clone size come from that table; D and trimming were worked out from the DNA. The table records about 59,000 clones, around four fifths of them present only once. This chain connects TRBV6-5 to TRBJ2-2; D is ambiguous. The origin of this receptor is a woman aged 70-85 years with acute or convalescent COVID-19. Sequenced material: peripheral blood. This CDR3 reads CASSMVRSNTGELFF. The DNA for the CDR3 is TGTGCCAGCAGTATGGTGAGGTCGAACACCGGGGAGCTGTTTTTT.